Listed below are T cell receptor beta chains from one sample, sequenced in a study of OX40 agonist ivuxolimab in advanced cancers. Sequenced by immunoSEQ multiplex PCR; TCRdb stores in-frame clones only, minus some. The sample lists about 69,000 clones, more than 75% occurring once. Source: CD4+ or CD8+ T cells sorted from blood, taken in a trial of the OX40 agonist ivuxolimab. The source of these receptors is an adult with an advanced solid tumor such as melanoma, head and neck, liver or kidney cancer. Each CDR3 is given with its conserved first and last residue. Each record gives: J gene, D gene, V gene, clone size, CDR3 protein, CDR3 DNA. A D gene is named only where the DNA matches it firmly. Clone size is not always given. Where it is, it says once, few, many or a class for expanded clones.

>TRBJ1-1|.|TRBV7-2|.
CASSLGGAGGPEAFF
TGTGCCAGCAGCTTAGGAGGGGCTGGCGGTCCTGAAGCTTTCTTT
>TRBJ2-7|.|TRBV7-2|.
CASSLFQGAAVQYF
TGTGCCAGCAGCTTATTCCAAGGAGCCGCGGTGCAGTACTTC
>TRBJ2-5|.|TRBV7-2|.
CASSSSSQQETQYF
TGTGCCAGCAGTTCTAGCAGCCAACAAGAGACCCAGTACTTC
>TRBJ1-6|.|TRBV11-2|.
CASSLAVGPSSYNSPLHF
TGTGCCAGCAGCTTAGCGGTGGGGCCGAGCTCCTATAATTCACCCCTCCACTTT
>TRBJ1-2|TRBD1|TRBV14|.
CASSQIDRGYGYTF
TGTGCCAGCAGCCAAATTGACAGGGGTTATGGCTACACCTTC
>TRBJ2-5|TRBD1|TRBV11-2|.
CASRPLPMDRVETQYF
TGTGCCAGCAGGCCGTTACCTATGGACAGGGTGGAGACCCAGTACTTC
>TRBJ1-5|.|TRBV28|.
CASTMTGDISNQPQHF
TGTGCCAGCACTATGACAGGAGATATAAGCAATCAGCCCCAGCATTTT
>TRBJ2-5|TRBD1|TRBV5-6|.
CASSRTGGGETQYF
TGTGCCAGCAGCCGGACAGGGGGCGGGGAGACCCAGTACTTC
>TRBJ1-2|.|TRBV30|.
CAWSQDTIYGYTF
TGTGCCTGGAGTCAGGACACCATCTATGGCTACACCTTC
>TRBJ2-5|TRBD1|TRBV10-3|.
CAISGRDRGQETQYF
TGTGCCATCAGTGGCCGGGACAGGGGACAAGAGACCCAGTACTTC
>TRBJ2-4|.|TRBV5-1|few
CASSLEGGLGIQYF
TGCGCCAGCAGCTTGGAGGGAGGCCTGGGCATTCAGTACTTC
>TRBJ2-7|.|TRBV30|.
CAWSGAKRVFYEQYF
TGTGCCTGGAGTGGTGCAAAGCGGGTATTCTACGAGCAGTACTTC
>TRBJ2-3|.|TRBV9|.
CASSGDSPSTDTQYF
TGTGCCAGCAGCGGAGACAGTCCAAGCACAGATACGCAGTATTTT
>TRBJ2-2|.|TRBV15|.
CATSRGRQANTGELFF
TGTGCCACCAGCAGGGGCAGACAGGCGAACACCGGGGAGCTGTTTTTT
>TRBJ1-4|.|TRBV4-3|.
CASSPSVGEKLFF
TGCGCCAGCAGCCCGTCAGTGGGTGAAAAACTGTTTTTT
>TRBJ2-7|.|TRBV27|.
CASSLRGRRGYYEQYF
TGTGCCAGCAGTTTAAGGGGACGACGGGGCTACTACGAGCAGTACTTC
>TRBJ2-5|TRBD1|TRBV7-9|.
CASSPDRVGTQTQYF
TGTGCCAGCAGCCCAGACAGGGTCGGGACGCAGACCCAGTACTTC
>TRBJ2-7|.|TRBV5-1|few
CASSSGLNYEQYF
TGCGCCAGCAGCTCAGGACTAAATTACGAGCAGTACTTC
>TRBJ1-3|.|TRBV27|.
CASSLRRAGNTIYF
TGTGCCAGCAGTTTGAGACGCGCTGGAAACACCATATATTTT
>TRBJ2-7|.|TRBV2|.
CASSADSYEQYF
TGTGCCAGCAGCGCTGACTCCTACGAGCAGTACTTC
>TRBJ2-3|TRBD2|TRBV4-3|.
CASSQDGGGRADTQYF
TGCGCCAGCAGCCAAGACGGCGGGGGTCGGGCGGATACGCAGTATTTT
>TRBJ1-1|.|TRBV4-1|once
CASSQDRGRSTEAFF
TGCGCCAGCAGCCAAGATCGAGGGAGGAGCACTGAAGCTTTCTTT
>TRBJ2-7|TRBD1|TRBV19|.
CASSSWGQGTYEQYF
TGTGCCAGTAGTTCCTGGGGACAGGGGACCTACGAGCAGTACTTC
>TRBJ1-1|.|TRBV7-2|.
CASSKGQNTEAFF
TGTGCCAGCAGCAAGGGACAAAACACTGAAGCTTTCTTT
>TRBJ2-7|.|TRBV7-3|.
CASSLGPNAGEQYF
TGTGCCAGCAGCCTGGGACCTAACGCGGGCGAGCAGTACTTC
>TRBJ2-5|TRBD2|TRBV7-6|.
CASSSSGLAAETQYF
TGTGCCAGCAGTTCATCCGGACTAGCGGCAGAGACCCAGTACTTC
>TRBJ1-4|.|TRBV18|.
CASSPSHGEKLFF
TGTGCCAGCTCACCATCTCACGGTGAAAAACTGTTTTTT
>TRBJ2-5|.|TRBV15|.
CATSRGPGDQETQYF
TGTGCCACCAGCAGAGGGCCAGGGGACCAAGAGACCCAGTACTTC
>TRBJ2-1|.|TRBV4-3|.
CASSQGIRDRDYNEQFF
TGCGCCAGCAGCCAGGGAATCCGGGATCGGGACTACAATGAGCAGTTCTTC
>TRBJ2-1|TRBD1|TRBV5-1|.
CASSPDRAYEQFF
TGCGCCAGCAGCCCGGACAGGGCGTATGAGCAGTTCTTC
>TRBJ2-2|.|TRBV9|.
CASHRGGNTGELFF
TGTGCCAGCCACCGGGGCGGGAACACCGGGGAGCTGTTTTTT
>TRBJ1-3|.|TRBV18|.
CASSSIRVGNTIYF
TGTGCCAGCTCAAGTATTCGAGTTGGAAACACCATATATTTT
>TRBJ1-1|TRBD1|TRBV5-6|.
CASSLPFTEGAMMNTEAFF
TGTGCCAGCAGCTTGCCGTTCACGGAGGGGGCCATGATGAACACTGAAGCTTTCTTT
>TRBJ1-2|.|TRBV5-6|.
CASSLLRGTSYGYTF
TGTGCCAGCAGCTTGTTACGAGGGACATCCTATGGCTACACCTTC
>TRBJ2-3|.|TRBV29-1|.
CSVTGRSTDTQYF
TGCAGCGTTACAGGGAGAAGCACAGATACGCAGTATTTT
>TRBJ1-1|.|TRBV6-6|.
CASSYETYTEAFF
TGTGCCAGCAGTTACGAGACCTACACTGAAGCTTTCTTT
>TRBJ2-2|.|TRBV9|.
CASSVEGITGELFF
TGTGCCAGCAGCGTAGAAGGTATCACCGGGGAGCTGTTTTTT